The next 5 T cell receptor beta chains were all read from a single sample in a study of cytomegalovirus exposure and HLA in healthy donors. The PCR had 60 Vbeta and 13 Jbeta primers. Sequenced by immunoSEQ multiplex PCR; TCRdb stores in-frame clones only, minus some. In the table there are roughly 120,000 clones, approximately 80% of which are singletons. The sequenced sample was PBMCs. The receptors shown here come from a woman in her 30s in good health and CMV-seronegative.

V usage is TRBV7-2 and J usage is TRBJ1-5; TRBD1 aligns across 7 bases. This CDR3 is 13 amino acids long. Germline V gene sequence: CDR1 SGHTA, CDR2 FQGNSA. J was trimmed by 6 bases and V by 5 bases; bases with no gene match: 4. The CDR3 DNA follows: TGTGCCAGCAGCCGAGACAGGGCTCAGCCCCAGCATTTT. Its protein is CASSRDRAQPQHF.

This clone was counted a few times. The chain recombines TRBV19 with TRBJ1-2, with D maybe TRBD1 (6 bases). The germline CDR1 and CDR2 sequences are LNHDA and SQIVND (reference sequence). The CDR3 covers 16 residues. V was pared by 7 bases and J by 8 bases, with 26 bases between. The CDR3 DNA is TGTGCCAGTACCCGAGGGAGTCTGGGTCAGGGGTACGGCTACACCTTC. This sequence encodes CASTRGSLGQGYGYTF.

The chain joins TRBV4-2 to TRBJ2-1; 12 bases map to TRBD2. The V segment lost 0 bases and the J segment 0 bases; nucleotides outside the gene matches: 3. The CDR3 contains 18 residues. The V gene's germline CDR1 is LGHNA and CDR2 YNFKEQ. Here the CDR3 DNA reads TGTGCCAGCAGCCAAGAGGGGACTAGCGGGTCCTCCTACAATGAGCAGTTCTTC. Amino acid sequence: CASSQEGTSGSSYNEQFF.

This clone was detected only a few times. J is TRBJ2-1 and V is TRBV6-5, with D possibly matching TRBD2 (7 bases). V was pared by 0 bases and J by 5 bases, with 14 bases between. The germline V gene encodes CDR1 MNHEY and CDR2 SVGAGI. The CDR3 extends over 16 amino acids. The CDR3 loop is CASSYSGAGANNEQFF. The CDR3 bases are TGTGCCAGCAGTTACTCGGGGGCGGGAGCCAACAATGAGCAGTTCTTC.

The chain employs TRBV19 and TRBJ2-3; D is uncertain. There are 12 residues in the CDR3. The V gene lost 5 bases and the J gene lost 2 bases, with 5 bases spanning the gap. Germline CDR1 LNHDA, CDR2 SQIVND (reference sequence). CDR3 sequence: CASSLSTDTQYF. CDR3 sequence (DNA): TGTGCCAGTAGTTTATCCACAGATACGCAGTATTTT.